The present TCR beta chain was sequenced within a study of immune evolution from preneoplasia to lung adenocarcinoma. The assay was immunoSEQ multiplex PCR, and TCRdb's table has in-frame clones only and misses some. This table holds thousands of clones, over 75% found once. Germline V gene lookup returns CDR1 SEHNR and CDR2 FQNEAQ (reference sequence). V lost 1 base and J 6 bases, leaving 7 bases between the germline ends. The CDR3 consists of 12 residues. Sequencing used FFPE minimally invasive lung adenocarcinoma tissue. This clonotype was obtained from a person aged 65-85 years with lung adenocarcinoma. The chain links TRBV7-9 to TRBJ2-7; D call uncertain. The CDR3 bases are TGTGCCAGCAGCTTAGGAGGCAGCGAGCAGTACTTC. This codes for CASSLGGSEQYF.